These T cell receptor beta chains were read from a single sample in a study of T cells in Graves' hyperthyroidism and ophthalmopathy. TCRdb independently ran MiXCR on the multiplex PCR reads; one entry per CDR3 protein. The sample holds around 600,000 distinct CDR3 sequences, 15% to 19% seen once. Sequenced sample: blood. These receptors originate from a woman aged 25-40 years with Graves' hyperthyroidism. Both conserved end residues are part of each CDR3. The D gene is left open where the match is weak. Size is stated for part of the rows, as once, few or many counts, or as a class when the clone is expanded.

TRBD2,TRBJ2-5,13,few,TRBV20-1,CSAHSGGQETQYF,TGCAGTGCCCATAGCGGGGGGCAAGAGACCCAGTACTTC
NA,TRBJ2-7,16,many,TRBV28,CASRPGPILLSYEQYF,TGTGCCAGCAGGCCGGGACCGATTTTACTCTCCTACGAGCAGTACTTC
NA,TRBJ2-7,12,few,TRBV19,CASSSRTDEQYF,TGTGCCAGTAGTTCAAGGACAGACGAGCAGTACTTC
TRBD1,TRBJ2-7,14,NA,TRBV7-9,CASSFGTGTYEQYF,TGTGCCAGCAGCTTTGGGACAGGGACCTACGAGCAGTACTTC
TRBD1,TRBJ2-7,14,few,TRBV18,CASSPDRGYVEQYF,TGTGCCAGCTCACCTGACAGGGGGTATGTCGAGCAGTACTTC
NA,TRBJ2-2,14,few,TRBV24-1,CATSEHTGSGELFF,TGTGCCACCAGTGAGCACACCGGGAGCGGGGAGCTGTTTTTT
NA,TRBJ2-3,14,NA,TRBV5-5,CASSLDTSTDTQYF,TGTGCCAGCAGCTTGGACACCTCCACAGATACGCAGTATTTT
NA,TRBJ2-1,17,few,TRBV6-5,CASSYPRGGSSYNEQFF,TGTGCCAGCAGTTACCCGCGAGGGGGGAGCTCCTACAATGAGCAGTTCTTC
TRBD2,TRBJ2-1,15,many,TRBV18,CASSLLAGNWDEQFF,TGTGCCAGCTCACTATTAGCGGGAAATTGGGATGAGCAGTTCTTC
TRBD1,TRBJ1-1,16,NA,TRBV19,CASSLEVGQRNTEAFF,TGTGCCAGTAGTCTCGAGGTGGGACAGCGGAACACTGAAGCTTTCTTT
NA,TRBJ1-1,13,many,TRBV7-2,CASSRTGPTEAFF,TGTGCCAGCAGCAGGACGGGTCCTACTGAAGCTTTCTTT
NA,TRBJ1-1,12,many,TRBV29-1,CSVSHLNTEAFF,TGCAGCGTCTCACACCTGAACACTGAAGCTTTCTTT
NA,TRBJ2-1,14,many,TRBV12-3/TRBV12-4,CASSALSSYNEQFF,TGTGCCAGCAGTGCGTTAAGCTCCTACAATGAGCAGTTCTTC
NA,TRBJ2-7,13,NA,TRBV4-2,CASSHVGGHEQYF,TGTGCCAGCAGCCACGTGGGGGGCCACGAGCAGTACTTC
NA,TRBJ1-2,14,few,TRBV7-2,CASSLEEFLGGYTF,TGTGCCAGCAGCTTAGAAGAGTTTCTAGGAGGCTACACCTTC
NA,TRBJ2-1,14,many,TRBV11-2,CASSLDLDSYEQFF,TGTGCCAGCAGCTTAGATCTGGATAGTTATGAGCAGTTCTTC
NA,TRBJ1-5,13,many,TRBV5-1,CASRPGDNQPQHF,TGCGCCAGCAGACCGGGGGACAATCAGCCCCAGCATTTT
TRBD1,TRBJ1-3,13,NA,TRBV6-1,CATTDRAGNTIYF,TGTGCTACGACCGACAGGGCAGGAAACACCATATATTTT
TRBD1,TRBJ2-7,15,NA,TRBV7-8,CASSHWGRGPYEQYF,TGTGCCAGCAGCCACTGGGGCAGGGGGCCATACGAGCAGTACTTC
TRBD1,TRBJ2-7,14,many,TRBV6-1,CASRPGQFSYEQYF,TGTGCCAGCAGGCCGGGACAGTTCTCCTACGAGCAGTACTTC
TRBD2,TRBJ2-7,15,many,TRBV5-4,CASSPRLAGESEQYF,TGTGCCAGCAGCCCCCGACTAGCGGGAGAGAGCGAGCAGTACTTC
TRBD1,TRBJ1-5,15,many,TRBV6-2/TRBV6-3,CASRLDRVGNQPQHF,TGTGCCAGCAGACTGGACAGGGTTGGGAATCAGCCCCAGCATTTT
NA,TRBJ1-1,15,many,TRBV7-8,CASSLRGWQGTEAFF,TGTGCCAGCAGCTTACGAGGCTGGCAGGGAACTGAAGCTTTCTTT
NA,TRBJ2-7,12,many,TRBV20-1,CSARDGTYEQYF,TGCAGTGCTAGAGATGGGACCTACGAGCAGTACTTC
TRBD2,TRBJ2-1,17,once,TRBV7-9,CASSTPGLAGRPNEQFF,TGTGCCAGCAGCACACCGGGACTAGCGGGAAGGCCCAATGAGCAGTTCTTC
NA,TRBJ2-3,13,many,TRBV6-1,CASSLSIADTQYF,TGTGCCAGCTCCCTTTCGATTGCAGATACGCAGTATTTT
NA,TRBJ2-3,13,few,TRBV4-1,CASSQEVGDTQYF,TGCGCCAGCAGCCAAGAGGTGGGAGATACGCAGTATTTT
TRBD2,TRBJ2-1,17,NA,TRBV9,CASSASRASGRGHEQFF,TGTGCCAGCAGCGCCTCTCGGGCTAGCGGGAGGGGTCATGAGCAGTTCTTC
NA,TRBJ2-5,15,many,TRBV12-3/TRBV12-4,CASSLATTLQETQYF,TGTGCCAGCAGCCTGGCTACTACGCTCCAAGAGACCCAGTACTTC
NA,TRBJ2-2,14,many,TRBV30,CAWTRSVHTGELFF,TGTGCCTGGACTCGTAGCGTCCACACCGGGGAGCTGTTTTTT
NA,TRBJ1-5,15,many,TRBV2,CASSPDLYSNQPQHF,TGTGCCAGCAGTCCCGACCTCTATAGCAATCAGCCCCAGCATTTT
NA,TRBJ1-6,14,NA,TRBV6-1,CASSEHDLNSPLHF,TGTGCCAGCAGTGAACACGACCTTAATTCACCCCTCCACTTT
NA,TRBJ2-2,16,NA,TRBV20-1,CSARVSWGAYTGELFF,TGCAGTGCTAGAGTCTCCTGGGGCGCCTACACCGGGGAGCTGTTTTTT
TRBD1,TRBJ1-4,15,few,TRBV29-1,CSVKGAEGVGEKLFF,TGCAGCGTTAAGGGGGCGGAGGGGGTTGGCGAAAAACTGTTTTTT
NA,TRBJ1-2,12,few,TRBV20-1,CSALQRVEGYTF,TGCAGTGCCCTTCAGCGGGTTGAGGGCTACACCTTC
TRBD1,TRBJ1-2,14,NA,TRBV20-1,CSAREPTGYNGYTF,TGCAGTGCTAGGGAGCCGACAGGGTATAATGGCTACACCTTC
NA,TRBJ2-3,13,NA,TRBV15,CATSRQHMDTQYF,TGTGCCACCAGCAGACAACATATGGATACGCAGTATTTT
NA,TRBJ1-5,12,few,TRBV28,CASSADLQPQHF,TGTGCCAGCAGTGCGGACCTTCAGCCCCAGCATTTT
TRBD2,TRBJ2-5,12,few,TRBV20-1,CSPTAGRETQYF,TGCAGCCCGACAGCGGGGAGGGAGACCCAGTACTTC
NA,TRBJ2-7,14,many,TRBV5-1,CASSLAIGSYEQYF,TGCGCCAGCAGCTTGGCCATCGGCTCCTACGAGCAGTACTTC
NA,TRBJ2-7,12,many,TRBV10-1,CASSTSGSKQYF,TGCGCCAGCTCCACCTCAGGGAGTAAGCAGTACTTC
TRBD2,TRBJ2-1,16,few,TRBV10-1,CASSELGLAGDNEQFF,TGCGCCAGCAGTGAGTTGGGACTAGCGGGAGACAATGAGCAGTTCTTC
NA,TRBJ2-7,15,NA,TRBV9,CASSGGVERAFEQYF,TGTGCCAGCAGTGGGGGCGTGGAGAGGGCGTTTGAGCAGTACTTC
TRBD2,TRBJ2-2,14,NA,TRBV20-1,CSASGLADTGELFF,TGCAGTGCTAGTGGACTAGCGGACACCGGGGAGCTGTTTTTT
TRBD1,TRBJ1-5,16,NA,TRBV19,CASRRQGVDSNQPQHF,TGTGCCAGTAGGAGACAGGGGGTGGATAGCAATCAGCCCCAGCATTTT
NA,TRBJ2-1,14,many,TRBV6-1,CASSREISYNEQFF,TGTGCCAGCAGCAGGGAGATCTCCTACAATGAGCAGTTCTTC
TRBD2,TRBJ2-1,13,NA,TRBV29-1,CSVASGGFNEQFF,TGCAGCGTTGCTAGCGGGGGGTTCAATGAGCAGTTCTTC
TRBD2,TRBJ2-1,13,NA,TRBV29-1,CSVDSSGYNEQFF,TGCAGCGTTGATTCTAGCGGATACAATGAGCAGTTCTTC
NA,TRBJ2-3,16,many,TRBV18,CASSPGPGRPWDTQYF,TGTGCCAGCTCACCCGGGCCCGGACGCCCCTGGGATACGCAGTATTTT
NA,TRBJ2-7,12,many,TRBV2,CASTQQAYEQYF,TGTGCCAGCACTCAACAAGCCTACGAGCAGTACTTC
NA,TRBJ2-1,15,NA,TRBV4-3,CASSQDGSIDNEQFF,TGCGCCAGCAGCCAAGATGGGTCTATAGACAATGAGCAGTTCTTC
NA,TRBJ1-4,14,NA,TRBV27,CASSLFSAASKLFF,TGTGCCAGCAGTTTATTCAGCGCTGCCTCCAAACTGTTTTTT
NA,TRBJ2-7,16,few,TRBV4-3,CASSQEASIISYEQYF,TGCGCCAGCAGCCAAGAGGCAAGTATAATCTCCTACGAGCAGTACTTC
TRBD2,TRBJ2-7,14,NA,TRBV6-1,CASRDRLAVHEQYF,TGTGCCAGCAGGGATCGACTAGCGGTTCACGAGCAGTACTTC
NA,TRBJ2-1,18,NA,TRBV7-2,CASSFYICSARGYYEQFF,NA
TRBD2,TRBJ2-7,14,many,TRBV30,CAWSVQSSGYEQYF,TGTGCCTGGAGTGTCCAGTCTAGCGGCTACGAGCAGTACTTC
NA,TRBJ1-4,14,many,TRBV20-1,CSARAGGLGEKLFF,TGCAGTGCAAGAGCCGGGGGGCTGGGTGAAAAACTGTTTTTT
TRBD2,TRBJ2-1,16,NA,TRBV28,CASSPGLAGGINEQFF,TGTGCCAGCAGTCCTGGACTAGCGGGAGGAATCAATGAGCAGTTCTTC
NA,TRBJ1-1,14,NA,TRBV9,CASSGRDGNTEAFF,TGTGCCAGCAGCGGCAGGGATGGGAACACTGAAGCTTTCTTT